This TCR beta chain was recovered during a study of breast tumors, draining lymph nodes, adjacent tissues. This clonotype came up many times. TCRdb analysed the multiplex PCR reads with MiXCR anew, one entry per CDR3 protein. The sample includes tens of thousands of distinct CDR3 sequences, roughly 29% of them seen just once. The lymph nodes were axillary draining lymph nodes from breast cancer patients. The sequenced material came from axillary lymph node tissue. The origin of this receptor is a female donor with breast cancer. Some clones in this sample may be carry-over from other donors' samples.

The CDR3 region has the DNA TGTGCCAGCAATCCGTACGGGCACAATGAGCAGTTCTTC. This gives the protein CASNPYGHNEQFF. The gene calls are TRBV2 and TRBJ2-1; D is unclear. Germline CDR1 is SNHLY and CDR2 is FYNNEI. V dropped 7 bases and J dropped 5 bases, with 12 bases sitting between them. CDR3 size: 13 residues.